This T cell receptor beta chain came from a study of T cells after yellow fever vaccination. Between the trimmed V and J ends, which lost 7 bases and 1 base, there was a span of 9 bases. CDR1 is SGHRS and CDR2 is YFSETQ in the germline V gene. This CDR3 spans 14 amino acids. TCRdb called the 5' RACE reads again in MiXCR, with one record for every CDR3 protein. The sample has hundreds of thousands of distinct CDR3 sequences, approximately 13% seen once. Of note for this clonotype: Its antigen remains unknown.

Notes on the study in general: Among primary-vaccination clones, most reappeared after the booster, at about 95% for CD4 and 85% to 90% for CD8.

The TCR comes from a man under 40 who received the YFV17D yellow fever vaccine. This specimen was PBMCs, taken on the day of the yellow fever booster vaccination. The chain couples TRBV5-1 to TRBJ2-6; D not resolved. The CDR3 bases are TGCGCCAGCGGGGTAGGGTCTGGGGCCAACGTCCTGACTTTC. It yields the protein CASGVGSGANVLTF. Combining the CDR3 with reference TRBV5-1 and TRBJ2-6 gives the whole variable domain KAGVTQTPRYLIKTRGQQVTLSCSPISGHRSVSWYQQTPGQGLQFLFEYFSETQRNKGNFPGRFSGRQFSNSRSEMNVSTLELGDSALYLCASGVGSGANVLTFGAGSRLTVL.